This is a list of T cell receptor beta chains from one sample in a study of molecular identifiers for immune sequencing clone quantification. TCRdb processed the PCR reads anew with MiXCR; each CDR3 protein has one entry. The sample holds about 510,000 distinct CDR3 sequences, around 23% seen once. Sequencing was carried out using naive CD8+ T cells from blood, with Jurkat cell RNA spiked in. These receptors all stem from a human donor in good health. Some libraries in this study had Jurkat cell RNA spiked in. CDR3s include the opening cysteine and the closing phenylalanine or tryptophan. The order of the fields is D gene, clone size, CDR3 length, V gene, J gene, CDR3 protein, CDR3 DNA. D genes are given only for firm matches. Size is omitted from some rows. Given values are once, few, many or a class for expanded clones.

.	.	15	TRBV7-9	TRBJ2-2	CASSLSRVVTGELFF	TGTGCCAGCAGCTTATCGCGGGTCGTCACCGGGGAGCTGTTTTTT
.	many	14	TRBV5-6	TRBJ2-7	CASSLAGTFRREYF	TGTGCCAGCAGCTTGGCTGGGACCTTTCGGCGGGAGTACTTC
.	many	13	TRBV27	TRBJ2-3	CASSTSSTDTQYF	TGCGCCAGCAGCACATCCAGCACAGATACGCAGTATTTT
TRBD1	few	15	TRBV27	TRBJ2-3	CASSLWGTGTDTQYF	TGTGCCAGCAGTTTATGGGGGACAGGGACAGATACGCAGTATTTT
.	many	14	TRBV6-2/TRBV6-3	TRBJ1-1	CASSYSMPLTEAFF	TGTGCCAGCAGTTACTCGATGCCACTCACTGAAGCTTTCTTT
.	.	15	TRBV2	TRBJ1-1	CASSEAAWMNTEAFF	TGTGCCAGCAGTGAAGCTGCATGGATGAACACTGAAGCTTTCTTT
TRBD1	many	13	TRBV29-1	TRBJ1-5	CSAGQGYNQPQHF	TGCAGCGCAGGACAGGGTTACAATCAGCCCCAGCATTTT
TRBD1	few	15	TRBV5-1	TRBJ2-3	CASSPWTGVADTQYF	TGCGCCAGCAGCCCCTGGACAGGGGTGGCAGATACGCAGTATTTT
.	few	15	TRBV14	TRBJ2-7	CASSQGSYSSYEQYF	TGTGCCAGCAGCCAAGGGTCTTACAGCTCCTACGAGCAGTACTTC
.	few	15	TRBV10-2	TRBJ2-2	CASSETTPNTGELFF	TGCGCCAGCAGTGAGACGACACCGAACACCGGGGAGCTGTTTTTT
TRBD1	many	14	TRBV9	TRBJ2-7	CASSVGQGVYEQYF	TGTGCCAGCAGCGTCGGACAGGGGGTTTACGAGCAGTACTTC
TRBD1	few	15	TRBV9	TRBJ1-1	CASSEQGAPDTEAFF	TGTGCCAGCAGCGAACAGGGGGCGCCGGACACTGAAGCTTTCTTT
.	.	12	TRBV28	TRBJ1-5	CASSPGAQPPHF	TGTGCCAGCAGTCCCGGGGCCCAGCCCCCGCATTTT
.	few	16	TRBV9	TRBJ1-2	CASSVDSERPNYGYTF	TGTGCCAGCAGCGTAGATAGTGAGAGACCGAACTATGGCTACACCTTC
TRBD1	.	13	TRBV29-1	TRBJ2-3	CSGLQGVLNTQYF	TGCAGCGGCTTACAGGGGGTCTTGAATACGCAGTATTTT
TRBD1	few	15	TRBV12-3/TRBV12-4	TRBJ2-7	CASSRPTGGQYEQYF	TGTGCCAGCAGTCGCCCGACAGGGGGTCAGTACGAGCAGTACTTC
TRBD1	.	17	TRBV7-6	TRBJ1-1	CASRPFTGDLINTEAFF	TGTGCCAGCAGGCCCTTTACAGGGGACCTTATCAACACTGAAGCTTTCTTT
.	.	16	TRBV7-9	TRBJ2-2	CASSSTGGVDTGELFF	TGTGCCAGCAGCTCTACCGGGGGAGTAGACACCGGGGAGCTGTTTTTT
TRBD1	many	15	TRBV7-9	TRBJ1-6	CASSSTGADNSPLHF	TGTGCCAGCAGCTCGACAGGGGCAGACAATTCACCCCTCCACTTT
.	few	15	TRBV7-9	TRBJ2-7	CASSSVASEVYEQYF	TGTGCCAGCAGCTCCGTCGCCAGTGAAGTCTACGAGCAGTACTTC
.	many	22	TRBV6-6	TRBJ2-4	CASSYPQSKSDATNLAKNIQYF	TGTGCCAGCAGTTACCCTCAATCGAAGAGTGACGCCACAAACCTAGCCAAAAACATTCAGTACTTC
.	few	13	TRBV27	TRBJ2-2	CASRQLNTGELFF	TGTGCCAGTCGACAACTGAACACCGGGGAGCTGTTTTTT
.	.	16	TRBV27	TRBJ1-5	CASSLSMGRYNQPQHF	TGTGCCAGCAGTTTATCGATGGGGAGGTACAATCAGCCCCAGCATTTT
.	.	14	TRBV30	TRBJ2-7	CAWSVQSNYYEQYF	TGTGCCTGGAGTGTACAGAGCAACTACTACGAGCAGTACTTC
.	many	15	TRBV7-2	TRBJ2-7	CASSLDASADYEQYF	TGTGCCAGCAGCTTAGATGCTAGCGCCGACTACGAGCAGTACTTC
.	few	12	TRBV7-2	TRBJ2-1	CASSFLAVEQFF	TGTGCCAGCAGCTTCTTAGCGGTGGAGCAGTTCTTC
TRBD1	many	15	TRBV27	TRBJ1-5	CASSYGQGQNQPQHF	TGTGCCAGCAGTTACGGACAGGGGCAGAATCAGCCCCAGCATTTT
.	many	13	TRBV24-1	TRBJ2-5	CATSDLFQETQYF	TGTGCCACCAGTGATTTGTTTCAGGAGACCCAGTACTTC
.	many	13	TRBV29-1	TRBJ2-2	CSVAGLNTGELFF	TGCAGCGTTGCCGGCTTGAACACCGGGGAGCTGTTTTTT
TRBD1	few	15	TRBV4-1	TRBJ2-3	CASSQDLAGGDTQYF	TGCGCCAGCAGCCAAGATTTGGCAGGGGGAGATACGCAGTATTTT
.	many	11	TRBV10-3	TRBJ2-7	CAIRGSYEQYF	TGTGCCATCAGGGGGTCCTACGAGCAGTACTTC
TRBD1	.	14	TRBV5-5	TRBJ1-4	CASSLPGGNEKLFF	TGTGCCAGCAGCTTGCCAGGGGGAAATGAAAAACTGTTTTTT
.	.	15	TRBV7-7	TRBJ2-5	CASSDMPGRQETQYF	TGTGCCAGCAGCGACATGCCGGGACGACAAGAGACCCAGTACTTC
.	.	12	TRBV7-9	TRBJ1-1	CGSSSGGTEAFF	TGTGGCAGCAGCTCAGGCGGCACTGAAGCTTTCTTT
.	many	14	TRBV27	TRBJ1-2	CASSPTSTNYGYTF	TGTGCCAGCAGTCCGACAAGTACTAACTATGGCTACACCTTC
TRBD2	many	14	TRBV12-3/TRBV12-4	TRBJ2-3	CASSPGGGRHTQYF	TGTGCCAGCAGCCCCGGGGGGGGCAGACATACGCAGTATTTT
.	few	15	TRBV12-3/TRBV12-4	TRBJ1-5	CASSSSGTANQPQHF	TGTGCCAGCAGTTCCTCCGGGACTGCAAATCAGCCCCAGCATTTT
TRBD2	few	17	TRBV4-2	TRBJ2-3	CASSQESSGRRPDTQYF	TGTGCCAGCAGCCAAGAGTCTAGCGGGAGACGTCCAGATACGCAGTATTTT
TRBD1	many	15	TRBV4-1	TRBJ1-1	CASSPTGQGATEAFF	TGCGCCAGCAGCCCAACTGGACAGGGGGCTACTGAAGCTTTCTTT
TRBD2	.	15	TRBV24-1	TRBJ2-3	CATRGTSNNTDTQYF	TGTGCCACCAGGGGGACTAGCAACAACACAGATACGCAGTATTTT